The 20 T cell receptor beta chains given below trace back to one sample, sequenced in a study of PD-L1 blockade in urothelial cancer. Time point of the sample: pretreatment peripheral blood. Clones were sequenced by immunoSEQ multiplex PCR, and TCRdb holds only the in-frame ones, with some missing. Of 70,000 to 100,000 clones listed, 84% are singletons. The source was PBMCs, collected around atezolizumab (anti-PD-L1) treatment. The receptors shown here come from a man in his 60s with urothelial cancer.

The chain links TRBV2 to TRBJ2-3, with D possibly matching TRBD1 (5 bases). Trimming took 1 base from V and 0 from J, leaving 11 bases between them. The CDR3 loop spans 16 amino acids. CDR1 and CDR2 from the germline V gene are SNHLY and FYNNEI. The CDR3 reads CASSEVAGLSTDTQYF. The CDR3 region has the DNA TGTGCCAGCAGTGAAGTGGCAGGGCTTAGCACAGATACGCAGTATTTT.

V and J are TRBV19 and TRBJ2-2; 7 nucleotides match TRBD1. The length of the CDR3 is 19 residues. V lost 2 bases and J lost 1; bases outside the gene matches: 13. CDR1 and CDR2 from the germline V gene are LNHDA and SQIVND (reference sequence). The CDR3 nucleotides read TGTGCCAGTAGTATACCGCGACAGGGAAGACCCCAGAACACCGGGGAGCTGTTTTTT. Amino acid sequence: CASSIPRQGRPQNTGELFF. The entire variable domain, with the rest obtained from reference TRBV19 and TRBJ2-2, is as follows: DGGITQSPKYLFRKEGQNVTLSCEQNLNHDAMYWYRQDPGQGLRLIYYSQIVNDFQKGDIAEGYSVSREKKESFPLTVTSAQKNPTAFYLCASSIPRQGRPQNTGELFFGEGSRLTVL.

The chain employs TRBV4-3 and TRBJ1-1; TRBD1 matches 12 bases. The CDR3 has 16 amino acids. Germline lookup yields CDR1 LGHNA and CDR2 YSLEER. V dropped 5 bases and J dropped 1; count of bases not matched to a gene: 5. The DNA of the CDR3 is TGCGCCAGCAGCTCCGGGACAGGGGGCGCGAACACTGAAGCTTTCTTT. This sequence encodes CASSSGTGGANTEAFF.

The rearrangement uses TRBV7-8 and TRBJ2-7, with 10 bases matching TRBD1. After removal of 1 base from V and 2 bases from J, the junction contained 2 bases not matched to a gene. There are 15 residues in the CDR3. The V gene's germline CDR1 is SGHVS and CDR2 FQNEAQ. The CDR3, as DNA: TGTGCCAGCAGCTTAGATGGGACAGGGGCCTACGAGCAGTACTTC. Its translation: CASSLDGTGAYEQYF.

This sequence joins TRBV29-1 and TRBJ2-7; a possible D gene is TRBD2 (7 bases). The V and J ends lost 7 bases and 4 bases respectively, with 20 bases between them. The germline V gene encodes CDR1 SQVTM and CDR2 ANQGSEA. The CDR3 sequence is 14 residues long. CDR3 in amino acids: CSGRGVGGEYEQYF. Written as DNA, the CDR3 is TGCAGCGGCCGGGGGGTAGGGGGGGAATACGAGCAGTACTTC.

The chain joins TRBV5-1 to TRBJ2-1; 9 bases fit TRBD1. CDR1 SGHRS and CDR2 YFSETQ come from the germline V gene. The CDR3 has 15 amino acids. V lost 5 bases and J lost 5; bases outside the gene matches: 8. CDR3 sequence reads: CASRDPDRGDNEQFF. The CDR3 DNA reads TGCGCCAGCAGAGATCCGGACAGGGGTGACAATGAGCAGTTCTTC. Filled out from reference TRBV5-1 and TRBJ2-1, the complete variable domain reads KAGVTQTPRYLIKTRGQQVTLSCSPISGHRSVSWYQQTPGQGLQFLFEYFSETQRNKGNFPGRFSGRQFSNSRSEMNVSTLELGDSALYLCASRDPDRGDNEQFFGPGTRLTVL.

This chain links TRBV5-1 with TRBJ2-7; 7 nucleotides align to TRBD2. The CDR3 loop spans 14 amino acids. After removal of 0 bases from V and 3 bases from J, the junction contained 3 bases not matched to a gene. Germline loops: CDR1 SGHRS, CDR2 YFSETQ. The CDR3 here is CASSLATGGYEQYF. CDR3 bases: TGCGCCAGCAGCTTGGCCACGGGGGGCTACGAGCAGTACTTC.

The chain employs TRBV4-2 and TRBJ2-3, with TRBD2 identical over 15 bases. The V gene's germline CDR1 is LGHNA and CDR2 YNFKEQ. Unmatched junction bases numbered 17, after V lost 8 bases and J lost 5 bases. The CDR3 runs to 19 residues. The chain's CDR3 is CASGWGGTSGGHSGDTQYF. The DNA of the CDR3 is TGTGCCAGCGGATGGGGGGGGACTAGCGGGGGGCACTCCGGAGATACGCAGTATTTT.

This rearrangement joins TRBV7-2 to TRBJ2-1; a possible D gene is TRBD2 (6 bases). This CDR3 has 15 residues. The V end lost 5 bases, the J end lost 5 bases, and 16 bases lay between the germline ends. Per germline, CDR1 SGHTA and CDR2 FQGNSA. The CDR3, as DNA: TGTGCCAGCAGCCACCCTAGCGAAAGGAACAATGAGCAGTTCTTC. Translating it yields CASSHPSERNNEQFF.

The chain employs TRBV19 and TRBJ2-7, with a weak D call TRBD1 (5 bases). V shed 1 base and J shed 1 base, with 8 bases lying between them. This CDR3 has 14 amino acids. In germline, CDR1 is LNHDA, CDR2 SQIVND (reference sequence). The CDR3 region has the DNA TGTGCCAGTAGTATAGCGACAGCATCCTACGAGCAGTACTTC. Translation: CASSIATASYEQYF. The full variable domain, completed using reference TRBV19 and TRBJ2-7, is DGGITQSPKYLFRKEGQNVTLSCEQNLNHDAMYWYRQDPGQGLRLIYYSQIVNDFQKGDIAEGYSVSREKKESFPLTVTSAQKNPTAFYLCASSIATASYEQYFGPGTRLTVT.

This chain joins TRBV29-1 and TRBJ1-5; D not certain. V lost 0 bases and J 6 bases, leaving 9 bases between the germline ends. The CDR3 is 13 amino acids. Germline V gene data show CDR1 as SQVTM and CDR2 as ANQGSEA. CDR3 residues: CSVEETAAQPQHF. The CDR3 DNA is TGCAGCGTTGAAGAAACAGCCGCTCAGCCCCAGCATTTT.

The chain uses TRBV28 and TRBJ1-2; 7 bases map to TRBD1. Per the germline V gene, CDR1 is MDHEN and CDR2 is SYDVKM. The CDR3 has 16 residues. The trim removed 2 bases at V and 1 base at J, leaving 7 bases unmatched. This CDR3 reads CASSLLPGQSNYGYTF. DNA for the CDR3: TGTGCCAGCAGTTTACTACCGGGACAGAGTAACTATGGCTACACCTTC.

This sequence joins TRBV7-9 and TRBJ1-1; TRBD1 might be the D (5 bases). V was pared by 1 base and J by 5 bases, with 11 bases between. The CDR3 loop spans 14 amino acids. Germline values: CDR1 SEHNR, CDR2 FQNEAQ (reference sequence). The CDR3 DNA is TGTGCCAGCAGCTTAGACGGCCGGGGGACTGAAGCTTTCTTT. It encodes CASSLDGRGTEAFF.

The chain uses TRBV6-5 and TRBJ1-2; TRBD1 might be the D (6 bases). V gave up 4 bases and J gave up 2 bases, with 14 bases separating them. The CDR3 is 15 amino acids. Germline V CDR1 and CDR2: MNHEY, SVGAGI. CDR3 bases: TGTGCCAGCAGTTCAACAGGGTCGGGAAACTATGGCTACACCTTC. It yields the protein CASSSTGSGNYGYTF.

This clone has only one observation. The V and J genes are TRBV4-1 and TRBJ2-6; 7 bases map to TRBD2. The CDR3 length is 22 residues. V dropped 0 bases and J dropped 0; count of bases not matched to a gene: 17. Germline lookup yields CDR1 MGHRA and CDR2 YSYEKL. CDR3 loop: CASSQDRLPGLADFSGANVLTF. The DNA of the CDR3 is TGCGCCAGCAGCCAAGATCGACTGCCCGGGCTAGCGGATTTCTCTGGGGCCAACGTCCTGACTTTC.

This clone was detected once. The J gene is TRBJ2-3, the V gene TRBV10-3; tentatively, D is TRBD1 (6 bases). Trimming took off 6 bases at V and 0 bases at J, with 13 bases between the two ends. Per the germline V gene, CDR1 is ENHRY and CDR2 is SYGVKD. The CDR3 runs 15 residues. DNA for the CDR3: TGTGCCATCAGCGACAGGATAACTAGCACAGATACGCAGTATTTT. It translates to CAISDRITSTDTQYF.

V gene TRBV12-5 combines with J gene TRBJ1-1; D ambiguous. Trimming left V 6 bases short and J 2 bases short, with 4 bases between. Germline-derived CDR1 and CDR2 are LGHNT and FRNRAP. The CDR3 has 11 residues. CDR3 in DNA: TGTGCTAGTGGCTATAACACTGAAGCTTTCTTT. It yields the protein CASGYNTEAFF.

This clone has a single count. The chain is built from TRBV29-1 and TRBJ1-2; D not resolved. CDR3 length equals 12 residues. V lost 3 bases, J lost 7 bases, and 12 bases lay in between. CDR1 is SQVTM, CDR2 ANQGSEA, per germline. The CDR3 sequence: CSVEGSSTGYTF. The DNA for the CDR3 is TGCAGCGTTGAGGGCAGCTCTACTGGCTACACCTTC.

V gene TRBV10-3 combines with J gene TRBJ2-3, with TRBD2 as a possible D gene (5 bases). The CDR3 contains 15 residues. CDR1 is ENHRY and CDR2 is SYGVKD in the germline V gene. V dropped 4 bases and J dropped 0 bases, with 11 bases sitting between them. The DNA of the CDR3 is TGTGCCATCAGTGCGGACTTCTCTAGCACAGATACGCAGTATTTT. This encodes CAISADFSSTDTQYF.

The V gene is TRBV18, the J gene TRBJ1-1; 7 bases agree with TRBD1. J lost 7 bases, V lost 4 bases, and 9 bases had no gene match. This CDR3 region has 14 residues. In germline, CDR1 is KGHSH, CDR2 LQKENI. Written as DNA, the CDR3 is TGTGCCAGCTCACTTACACAGGGGCTCGGTGAAGCTTTCTTT. Its translation is CASSLTQGLGEAFF. Drawing the rest from reference TRBV18 and TRBJ1-1, the complete variable domain is NAGVMQNPRHLVRRRGQEARLRCSPMKGHSHVYWYRQLPEEGLKFMVYLQKENIIDESGMPKERFSAEFPKEGPSILRIQQVVRGDSAAYFCASSLTQGLGEAFFGQGTRLTVV.